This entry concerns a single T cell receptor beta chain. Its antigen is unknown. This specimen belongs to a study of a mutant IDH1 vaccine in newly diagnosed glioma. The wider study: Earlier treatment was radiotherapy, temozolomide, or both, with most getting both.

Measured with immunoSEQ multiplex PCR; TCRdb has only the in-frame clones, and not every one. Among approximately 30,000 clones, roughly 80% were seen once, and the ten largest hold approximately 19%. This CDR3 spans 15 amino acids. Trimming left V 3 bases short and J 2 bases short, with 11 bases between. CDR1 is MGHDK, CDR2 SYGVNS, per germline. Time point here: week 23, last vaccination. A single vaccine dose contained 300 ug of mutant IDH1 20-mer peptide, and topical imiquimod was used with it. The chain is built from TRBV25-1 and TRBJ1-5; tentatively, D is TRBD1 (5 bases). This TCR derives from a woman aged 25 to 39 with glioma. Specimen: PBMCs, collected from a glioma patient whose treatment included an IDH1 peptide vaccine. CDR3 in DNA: TGTGCCAGCAGTGAGGGGGTTGGGGGCAATCAGCCCCAGCATTTT. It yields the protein CASSEGVGGNQPQHF.